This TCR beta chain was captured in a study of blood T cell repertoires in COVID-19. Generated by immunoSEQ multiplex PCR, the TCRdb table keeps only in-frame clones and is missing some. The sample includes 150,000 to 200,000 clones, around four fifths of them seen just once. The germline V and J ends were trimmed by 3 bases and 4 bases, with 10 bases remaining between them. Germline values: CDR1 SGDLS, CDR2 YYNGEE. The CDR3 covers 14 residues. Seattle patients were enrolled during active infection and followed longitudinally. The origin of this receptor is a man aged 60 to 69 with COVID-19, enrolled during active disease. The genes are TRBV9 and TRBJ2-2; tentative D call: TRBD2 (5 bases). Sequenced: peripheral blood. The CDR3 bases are TGTGCCAGCAGCGCCCAACTAGGCACCGGGGAGCTGTTTTTT. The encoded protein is CASSAQLGTGELFF.